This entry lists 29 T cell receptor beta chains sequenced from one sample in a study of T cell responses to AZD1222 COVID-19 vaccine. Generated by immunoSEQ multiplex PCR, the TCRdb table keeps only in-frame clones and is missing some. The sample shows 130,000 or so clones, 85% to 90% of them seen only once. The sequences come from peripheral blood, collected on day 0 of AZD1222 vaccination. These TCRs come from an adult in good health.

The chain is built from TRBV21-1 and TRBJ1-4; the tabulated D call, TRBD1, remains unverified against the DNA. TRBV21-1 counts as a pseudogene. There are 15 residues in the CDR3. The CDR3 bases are TGTGCCAGCAGCCCCAGGGACAGGTTTAATGAAAAACTGTTTTTT. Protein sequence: CASSPRDRFNEKLFF.

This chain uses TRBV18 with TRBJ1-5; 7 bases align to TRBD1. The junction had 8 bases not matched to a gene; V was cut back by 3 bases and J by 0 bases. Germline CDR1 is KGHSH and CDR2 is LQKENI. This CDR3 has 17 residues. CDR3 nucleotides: TGTGCCAGCTCACCCGGGACAGCTAGTTATAGCAATCAGCCCCAGCATTTT. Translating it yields CASSPGTASYSNQPQHF.

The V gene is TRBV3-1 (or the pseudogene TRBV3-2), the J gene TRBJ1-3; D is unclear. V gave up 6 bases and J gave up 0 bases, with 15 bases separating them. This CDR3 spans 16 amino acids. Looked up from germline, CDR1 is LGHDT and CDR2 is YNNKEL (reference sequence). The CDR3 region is CASSSGLGFSGNTIYF. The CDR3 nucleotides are TGTGCCAGCAGTTCAGGTTTGGGGTTCTCTGGAAACACCATATATTTT.

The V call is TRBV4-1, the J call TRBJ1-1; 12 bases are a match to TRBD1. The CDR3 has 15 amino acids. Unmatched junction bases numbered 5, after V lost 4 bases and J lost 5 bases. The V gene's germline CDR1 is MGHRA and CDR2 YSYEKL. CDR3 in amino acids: CASSREGQGATEAFF. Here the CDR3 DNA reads TGCGCCAGCAGCCGAGAGGGACAGGGGGCGACTGAAGCTTTCTTT.

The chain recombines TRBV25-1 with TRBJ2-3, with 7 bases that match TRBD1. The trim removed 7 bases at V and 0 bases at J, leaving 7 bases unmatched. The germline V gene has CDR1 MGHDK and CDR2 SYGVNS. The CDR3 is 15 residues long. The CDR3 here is CASIEGQSSTDTQYF. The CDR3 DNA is TGTGCCAGCATCGAGGGACAGAGTAGCACAGATACGCAGTATTTT.

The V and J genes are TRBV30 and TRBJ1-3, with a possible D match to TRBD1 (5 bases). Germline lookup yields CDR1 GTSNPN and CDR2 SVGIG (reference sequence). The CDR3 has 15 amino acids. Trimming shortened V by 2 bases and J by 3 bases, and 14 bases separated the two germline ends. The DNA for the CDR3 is TGTGCCTGGAGTTACGGGGGAGCAGGTGGAAACACCATATATTTT. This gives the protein CAWSYGGAGGNTIYF.

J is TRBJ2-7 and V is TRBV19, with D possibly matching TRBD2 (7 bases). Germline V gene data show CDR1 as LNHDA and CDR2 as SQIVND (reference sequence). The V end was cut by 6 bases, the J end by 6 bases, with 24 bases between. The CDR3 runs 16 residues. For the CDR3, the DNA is TGTGCCAGTAGCCGACGATGGGGGGCTAGCGGCGGCGAGCAGTACTTC. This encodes CASSRRWGASGGEQYF.

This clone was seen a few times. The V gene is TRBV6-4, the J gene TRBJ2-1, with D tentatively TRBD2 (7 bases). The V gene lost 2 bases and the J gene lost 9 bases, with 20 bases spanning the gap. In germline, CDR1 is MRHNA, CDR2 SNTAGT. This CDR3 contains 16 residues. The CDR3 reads CASSDGNRAGHAEQFF. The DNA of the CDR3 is TGTGCCAGCAGTGACGGTAACCGAGCGGGACACGCTGAGCAGTTCTTC.

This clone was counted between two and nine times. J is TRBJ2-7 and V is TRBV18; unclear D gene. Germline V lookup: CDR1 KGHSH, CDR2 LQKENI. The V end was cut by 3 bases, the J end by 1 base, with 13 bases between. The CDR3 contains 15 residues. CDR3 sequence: CASSPRAVLSYEQYF. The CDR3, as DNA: TGTGCCAGCTCACCTAGGGCAGTTCTTTCCTACGAGCAGTACTTC.

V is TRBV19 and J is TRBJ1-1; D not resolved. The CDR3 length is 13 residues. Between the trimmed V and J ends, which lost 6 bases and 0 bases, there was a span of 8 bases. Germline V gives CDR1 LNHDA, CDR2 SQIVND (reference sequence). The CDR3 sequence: CASRKTVNTEAFF. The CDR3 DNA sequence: TGTGCCAGTAGGAAGACGGTGAACACTGAAGCTTTCTTT.

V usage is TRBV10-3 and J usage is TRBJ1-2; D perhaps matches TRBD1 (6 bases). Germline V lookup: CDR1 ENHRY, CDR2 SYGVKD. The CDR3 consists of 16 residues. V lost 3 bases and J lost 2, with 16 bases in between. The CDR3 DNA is TGTGCCATCAGTGAAGATCGGACAGAGAGAAACTATGGCTACACCTTC. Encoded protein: CAISEDRTERNYGYTF.

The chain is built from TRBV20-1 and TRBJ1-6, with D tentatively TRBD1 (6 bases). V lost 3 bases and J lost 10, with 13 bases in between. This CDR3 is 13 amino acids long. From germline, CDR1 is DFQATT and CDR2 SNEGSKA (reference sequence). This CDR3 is CSASYREGSPLHF. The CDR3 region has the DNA TGCAGTGCTAGTTACAGGGAAGGCTCACCCCTCCACTTT.

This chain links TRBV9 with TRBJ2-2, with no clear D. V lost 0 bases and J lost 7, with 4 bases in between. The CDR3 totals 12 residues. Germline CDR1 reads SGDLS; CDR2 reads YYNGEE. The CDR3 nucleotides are TGTGCCAGCAGCGTAGGGGGCGGGGAGCTGTTTTTT. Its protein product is CASSVGGGELFF.

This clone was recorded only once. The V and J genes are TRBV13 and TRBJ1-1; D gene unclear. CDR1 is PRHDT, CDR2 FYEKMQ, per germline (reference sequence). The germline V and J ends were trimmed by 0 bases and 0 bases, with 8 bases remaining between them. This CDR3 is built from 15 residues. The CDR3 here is CASSLGAGMNTEAFF. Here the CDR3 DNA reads TGTGCCAGCAGCTTAGGTGCAGGCATGAACACTGAAGCTTTCTTT.

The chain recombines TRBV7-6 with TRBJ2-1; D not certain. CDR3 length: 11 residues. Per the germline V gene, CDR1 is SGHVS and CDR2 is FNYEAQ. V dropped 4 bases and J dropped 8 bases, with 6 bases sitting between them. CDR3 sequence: CASSSRYEQFF. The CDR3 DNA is TGTGCCAGCAGCTCCAGATATGAGCAGTTCTTC.

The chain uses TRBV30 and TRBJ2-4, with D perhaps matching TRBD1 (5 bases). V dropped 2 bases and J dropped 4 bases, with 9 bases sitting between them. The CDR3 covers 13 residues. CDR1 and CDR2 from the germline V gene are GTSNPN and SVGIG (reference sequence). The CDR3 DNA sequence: TGTGCCTGGAGTACAGGTCTTAAAAACATTCAGTACTTC. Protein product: CAWSTGLKNIQYF.

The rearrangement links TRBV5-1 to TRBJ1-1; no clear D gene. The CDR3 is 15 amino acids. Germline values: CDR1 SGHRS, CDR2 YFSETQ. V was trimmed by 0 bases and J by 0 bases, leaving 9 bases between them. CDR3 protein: CASSLGPGVNTEAFF. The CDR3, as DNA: TGCGCCAGCAGCTTGGGTCCGGGCGTGAACACTGAAGCTTTCTTT.

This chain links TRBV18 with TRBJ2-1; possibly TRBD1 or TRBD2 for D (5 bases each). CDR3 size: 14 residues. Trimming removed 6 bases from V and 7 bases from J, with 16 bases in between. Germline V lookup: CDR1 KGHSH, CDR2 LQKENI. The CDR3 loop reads CASSPRRDLNEQFF. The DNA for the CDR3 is TGTGCCAGCTCGCCGCGCCGGGACCTTAATGAGCAGTTCTTC.

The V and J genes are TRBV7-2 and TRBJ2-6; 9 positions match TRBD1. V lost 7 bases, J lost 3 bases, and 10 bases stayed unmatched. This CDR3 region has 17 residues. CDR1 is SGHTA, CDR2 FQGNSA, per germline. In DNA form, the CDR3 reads TGTGCCAGCACCGCCGGGACAGGGCTGGGTGGGGCCAACGTCCTGACTTTC. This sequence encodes CASTAGTGLGGANVLTF.

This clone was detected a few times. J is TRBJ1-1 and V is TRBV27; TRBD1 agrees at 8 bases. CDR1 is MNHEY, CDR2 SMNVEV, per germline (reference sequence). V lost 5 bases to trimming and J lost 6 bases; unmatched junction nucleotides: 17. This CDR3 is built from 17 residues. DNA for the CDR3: TGTGCCAGCAGTCCCGAACCCTTGACAGGGGATCGCCCTGAAGCTTTCTTT. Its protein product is CASSPEPLTGDRPEAFF.

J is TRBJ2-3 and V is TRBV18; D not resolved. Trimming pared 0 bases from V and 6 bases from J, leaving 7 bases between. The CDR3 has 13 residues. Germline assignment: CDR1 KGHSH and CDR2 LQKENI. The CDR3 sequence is CASSPPVRDTQYF. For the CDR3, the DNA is TGTGCCAGCTCACCACCGGTACGGGATACGCAGTATTTT.

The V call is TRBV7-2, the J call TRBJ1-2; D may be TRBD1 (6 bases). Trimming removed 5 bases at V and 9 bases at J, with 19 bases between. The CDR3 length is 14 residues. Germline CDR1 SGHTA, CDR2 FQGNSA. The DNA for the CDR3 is TGTGCCAGCAGCCCGCAAGGACAGCGTATGAGCTACACCTTC. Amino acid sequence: CASSPQGQRMSYTF. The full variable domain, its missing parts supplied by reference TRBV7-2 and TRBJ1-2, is GAGVSQSPSNKVTEKGKDVELRCDPISGHTALYWYRQSLGQGLEFLIYFQGNSAPDKSGLPSDRFSAERTGGSVSTLTIQRTQQEDSAVYLCASSPQGQRMSYTFGSGTRLTVV.

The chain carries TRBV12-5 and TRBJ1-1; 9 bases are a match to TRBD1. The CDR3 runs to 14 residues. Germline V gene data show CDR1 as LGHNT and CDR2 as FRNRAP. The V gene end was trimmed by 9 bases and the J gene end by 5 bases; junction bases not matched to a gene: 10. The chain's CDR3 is CASQLGTGMTEAFF. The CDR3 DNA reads TGTGCTAGCCAATTAGGGACAGGGATGACTGAAGCTTTCTTT.

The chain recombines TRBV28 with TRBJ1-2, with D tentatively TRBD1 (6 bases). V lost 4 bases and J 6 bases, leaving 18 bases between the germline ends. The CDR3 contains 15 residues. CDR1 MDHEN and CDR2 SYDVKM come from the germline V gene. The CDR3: CASSSPPEGGNGYTF. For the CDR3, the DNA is TGTGCCAGCAGTTCCCCTCCTGAGGGGGGCAATGGCTACACCTTC.

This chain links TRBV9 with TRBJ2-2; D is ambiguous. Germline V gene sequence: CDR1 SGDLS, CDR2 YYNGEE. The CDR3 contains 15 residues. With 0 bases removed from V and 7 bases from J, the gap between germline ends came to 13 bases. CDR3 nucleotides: TGTGCCAGCAGCGTAGATTCTAGTCTGGTCGGGGAGCTGTTTTTT. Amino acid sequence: CASSVDSSLVGELFF.

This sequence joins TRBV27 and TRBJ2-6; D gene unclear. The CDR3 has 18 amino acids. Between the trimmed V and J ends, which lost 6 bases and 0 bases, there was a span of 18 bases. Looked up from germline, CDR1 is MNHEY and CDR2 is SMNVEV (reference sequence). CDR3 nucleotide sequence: TGTGCCAGCAGCCCTCGTGTAATGGGTTTCTCTGGGGCCAACGTCCTGACTTTC. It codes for CASSPRVMGFSGANVLTF.

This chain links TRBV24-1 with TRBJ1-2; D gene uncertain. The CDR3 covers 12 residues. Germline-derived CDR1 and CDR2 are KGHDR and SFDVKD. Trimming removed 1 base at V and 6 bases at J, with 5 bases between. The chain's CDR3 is CATSDFRDGYTF. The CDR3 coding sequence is TGTGCCACCAGTGATTTTAGGGATGGCTACACCTTC.

CDR3 coding DNA: TGTGCCTGGAGCGGGGGGCGAGGTACGCAGTATTTT. This encodes CAWSGGRGTQYF. This chain uses TRBV30 with TRBJ2-3, with D possibly matching TRBD2 (7 bases). The V gene lost 3 bases and the J gene lost 8 bases, with 12 bases spanning the gap. The CDR3 loop spans 12 amino acids. Germline V gives CDR1 GTSNPN, CDR2 SVGIG (reference sequence).

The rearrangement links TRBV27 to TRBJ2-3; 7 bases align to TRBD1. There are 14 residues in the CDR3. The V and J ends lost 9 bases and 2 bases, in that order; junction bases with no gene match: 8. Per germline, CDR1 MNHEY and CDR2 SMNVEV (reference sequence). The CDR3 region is CASSDRAFTDTQYF. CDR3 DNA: TGTGCCAGTTCCGACAGGGCTTTCACAGATACGCAGTATTTT.